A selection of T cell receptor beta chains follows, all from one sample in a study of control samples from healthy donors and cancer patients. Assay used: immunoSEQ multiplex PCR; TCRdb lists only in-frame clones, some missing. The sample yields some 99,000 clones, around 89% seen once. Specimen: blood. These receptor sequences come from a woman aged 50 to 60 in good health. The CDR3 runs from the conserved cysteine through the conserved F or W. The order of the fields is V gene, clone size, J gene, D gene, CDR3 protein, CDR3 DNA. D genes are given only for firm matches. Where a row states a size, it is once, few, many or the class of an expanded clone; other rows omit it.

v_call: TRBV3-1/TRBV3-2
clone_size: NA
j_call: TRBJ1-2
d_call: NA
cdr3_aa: CASSQDIGPYGYTF
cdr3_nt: TGTGCCAGCAGCCAAGACATAGGGCCCTATGGCTACACCTTC

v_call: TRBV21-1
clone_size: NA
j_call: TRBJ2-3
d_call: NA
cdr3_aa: CASSIRTDTQYF
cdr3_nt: TGTGCCAGCAGCATCCGGACAGATACGCAGTATTTT

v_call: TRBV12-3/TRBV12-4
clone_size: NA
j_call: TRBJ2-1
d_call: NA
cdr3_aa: CASSFGGGREQFF
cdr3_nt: TGTGCCAGCAGTTTTGGGGGGGGGCGGGAGCAGTTCTTC

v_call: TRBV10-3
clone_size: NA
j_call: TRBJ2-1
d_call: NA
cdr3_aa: CAISQSTGPHYYNEQFF
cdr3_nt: TGTGCCATCAGCCAAAGCACAGGGCCCCACTACTACAATGAGCAGTTCTTC

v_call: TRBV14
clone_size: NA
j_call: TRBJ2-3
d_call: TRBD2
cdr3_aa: CASSQSGGASTDTQYF
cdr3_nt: TGTGCCAGCAGCCAATCGGGGGGGGCGTCCACAGATACGCAGTATTTT

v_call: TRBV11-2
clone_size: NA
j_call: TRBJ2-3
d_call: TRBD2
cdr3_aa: CASSNIAGGWAGDTQYF
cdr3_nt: TGTGCCAGCAGCAACATAGCGGGGGGGTGGGCTGGAGATACGCAGTATTTT

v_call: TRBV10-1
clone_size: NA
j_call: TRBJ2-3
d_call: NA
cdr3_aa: CASSERTATDTQYF
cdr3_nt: TGCGCCAGCAGTGAGAGGACAGCCACAGATACGCAGTATTTT

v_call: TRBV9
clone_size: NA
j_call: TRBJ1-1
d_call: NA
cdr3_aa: CASSVDAGYEAFF
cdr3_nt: TGTGCCAGCAGCGTAGATGCAGGTTATGAAGCTTTCTTT

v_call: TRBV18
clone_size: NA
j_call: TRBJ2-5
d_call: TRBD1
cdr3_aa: CASSPPWTGEETQYF
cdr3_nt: TGTGCCAGCTCACCACCCTGGACAGGGGAAGAGACCCAGTACTTC

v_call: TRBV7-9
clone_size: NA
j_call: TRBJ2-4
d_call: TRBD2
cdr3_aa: CASSPKLAGGPMAKNIQYF
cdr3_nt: TGTGCCAGCAGCCCCAAACTAGCGGGAGGGCCCATGGCCAAAAACATTCAGTACTTC

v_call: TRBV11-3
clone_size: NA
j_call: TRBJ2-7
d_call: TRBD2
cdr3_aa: CASSPHGGVAEQYF
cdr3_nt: TGTGCCAGCAGCCCCCACGGGGGGGTCGCCGAGCAGTACTTC

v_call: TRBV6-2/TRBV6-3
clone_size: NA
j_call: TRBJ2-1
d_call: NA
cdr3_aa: CASSYSVVGQFF
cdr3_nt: TGTGCCAGCAGTTACTCGGTAGTTGGGCAGTTCTTC

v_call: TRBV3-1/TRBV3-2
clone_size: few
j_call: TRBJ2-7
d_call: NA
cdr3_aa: CASSQDQGAREQYF
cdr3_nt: TGTGCCAGCAGCCAAGATCAGGGTGCTCGCGAGCAGTACTTC

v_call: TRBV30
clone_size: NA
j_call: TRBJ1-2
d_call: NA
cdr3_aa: CAWRNTAGYGYTF
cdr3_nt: TGTGCCTGGAGAAATACTGCAGGGTATGGCTACACCTTC

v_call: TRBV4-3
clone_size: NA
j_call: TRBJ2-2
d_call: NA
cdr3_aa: CASSQAHTKINTGELFF
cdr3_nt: TGCGCCAGCAGCCAAGCACATACGAAGATAAACACCGGGGAGCTGTTTTTT

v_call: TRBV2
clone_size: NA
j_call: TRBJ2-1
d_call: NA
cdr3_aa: CASSEVSSGGDRFF
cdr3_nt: TGTGCCAGCAGTGAAGTGAGTAGCGGAGGGGACCGGTTCTTC

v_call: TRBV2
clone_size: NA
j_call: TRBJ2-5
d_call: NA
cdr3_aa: CASSEDSASRRETQYF
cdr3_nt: TGTGCCAGCAGTGAAGACTCGGCCTCACGGCGGGAGACCCAGTACTTC

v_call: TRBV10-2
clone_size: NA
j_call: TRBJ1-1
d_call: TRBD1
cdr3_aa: CASREGDRYTEAFF
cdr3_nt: TGCGCCAGCAGGGAGGGGGACAGATACACTGAAGCTTTCTTT

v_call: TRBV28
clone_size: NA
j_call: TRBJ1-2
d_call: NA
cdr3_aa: CASSPNNRAYGYTF
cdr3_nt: TGTGCCAGCAGCCCCAATAACAGGGCCTATGGCTACACCTTC

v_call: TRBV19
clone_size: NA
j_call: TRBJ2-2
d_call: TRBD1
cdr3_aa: CASSITGGVAGELFF
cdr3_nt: TGTGCCAGTAGTATCACAGGGGGCGTCGCCGGGGAGCTGTTTTTT

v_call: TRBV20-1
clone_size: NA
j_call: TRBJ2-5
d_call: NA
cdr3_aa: CSARTGETQYF
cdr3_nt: TGCAGTGCTAGAACGGGAGAGACCCAGTACTTC

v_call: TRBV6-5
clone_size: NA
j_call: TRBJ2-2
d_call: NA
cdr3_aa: CASSYSGVTGELFF
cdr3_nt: TGTGCCAGCAGTTATAGCGGAGTTACCGGGGAGCTGTTTTTT

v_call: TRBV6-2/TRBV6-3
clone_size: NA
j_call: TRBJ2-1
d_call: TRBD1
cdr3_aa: CASSKGDRVWGNEQFF
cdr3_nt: TGTGCCAGCAGTAAGGGAGACAGGGTTTGGGGCAATGAGCAGTTCTTC

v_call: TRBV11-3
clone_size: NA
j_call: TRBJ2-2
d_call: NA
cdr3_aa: CASSLEEVTANTGELFF
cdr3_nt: TGTGCCAGCAGCTTAGAGGAGGTGACAGCGAACACCGGGGAGCTGTTTTTT

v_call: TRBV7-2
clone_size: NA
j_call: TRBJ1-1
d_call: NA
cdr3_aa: CASSIDWVNEAFF
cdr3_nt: TGTGCCAGCAGCATTGACTGGGTCAATGAAGCTTTCTTT